This T cell receptor (beta chain) is from a study of regulatory T cells. The CDR3 runs to 14 residues. With 6 bases clipped from V and 7 bases from J, the junction kept 4 bases outside the gene matches. Germline V lookup: CDR1 MNHNS, CDR2 SASEGT. To note about this clone: Its antigen is undetermined. Since a much larger clone is just one base distant, this may be a read error. Other DNA variants within this sample encode the same CDR3.

Study-level results: In CD3G-deficient patients, conventional CD4+ T cells were enriched for hydrophobic CDR3 residues at positions 6 and 7.

Amplification used 52 TRBV primers and 13 TRBJ primers. Repertoires were generated with immunoSEQ multiplex PCR, while TCRdb's copy carries only in-frame clones and drops some. The profile shows about 23,000 clones, 70% to 90% of them singletons. The rearrangement uses TRBV6-1 and TRBJ2-1; 12 nucleotides line up with TRBD2. This receptor was obtained from a child under 18 with CD3G deficiency. Sequences were obtained from conventional CD4+ T cells sorted from blood. The CDR3 is CASSRLAGANEQFF. CDR3 nucleotide sequence: TGTGCCAGCAGCCGACTAGCGGGAGCTAATGAGCAGTTCTTC.